These T cell receptor beta chains were read from a single sample in a study of identical twins. TCRdb ran MiXCR on the 5' RACE reads and lists one entry per CDR3 protein. Here the sample spans some 500,000 distinct CDR3 sequences, 11% to 15% being singletons. These same data were also listed under a study on yellow fever vaccine responses in identical twins.

Specimen: CD4+ T cells sorted from blood. These receptors were obtained from a woman aged 18-29 years in good health. CDR3s include the opening cysteine and the closing phenylalanine or tryptophan. The order of the fields is J gene, D gene, V gene, clone size, CDR3 protein, CDR3 DNA. D genes are given only for firm matches. Clone size is stated in some rows and not others, as once, few, many or a class when expanded.

TRBJ2-1 | . | TRBV4-3 | . | CASSLDTVVYNEQFF | TGCGCCAGCAGTCTGGACACGGTAGTCTACAATGAGCAGTTCTTC
TRBJ2-7 | . | TRBV4-2 | few | CASSQFTVSYEQYF | TGTGCCAGCAGCCAATTTACAGTCTCCTACGAGCAGTACTTC
TRBJ2-3 | . | TRBV27 | few | CASSLRATGGTDTQYF | TGTGCCAGCAGTTTACGAGCGACGGGCGGCACAGATACGCAGTATTTT
TRBJ2-5 | . | TRBV6-1 | . | CATSGGGRETQYF | TGTGCCACCTCCGGAGGGGGCCGGGAGACCCAGTACTTC
TRBJ2-1 | TRBD2 | TRBV4-3 | few | CASSRKLAGSEQFF | TGCGCCAGCAGCCGCAAACTAGCGGGGAGTGAGCAGTTCTTC
TRBJ2-1 | TRBD2 | TRBV5-6 | few | CASSRMTSGLYNEQFF | TGTGCCAGCAGCCGCATGACTAGCGGTCTATACAATGAGCAGTTCTTC
TRBJ2-7 | TRBD2 | TRBV6-2/TRBV6-3 | . | CASSDRSGISEQYF | TGTGCCAGCAGCGACCGAAGCGGGATAAGCGAGCAGTACTTC
TRBJ2-7 | TRBD1 | TRBV6-2/TRBV6-3 | . | CASTGSPPLDRDSYEQYF | TGTGCCAGCACCGGAAGCCCCCCGCTAGACAGGGACTCCTACGAGCAGTACTTC
TRBJ2-1 | . | TRBV2 | . | CASSEQGIGNEQFF | TGTGCCAGCAGTGAACAGGGCATTGGGAATGAGCAGTTCTTC
TRBJ2-5 | . | TRBV20-1 | . | CSANPGRGPETQYF | TGCAGTGCGAATCCGGGGCGGGGGCCGGAGACCCAGTACTTC
TRBJ2-5 | TRBD1 | TRBV20-1 | . | CSAGGQGWGETQYF | TGCAGTGCTGGGGGACAGGGATGGGGAGAGACCCAGTACTTC
TRBJ2-5 | . | TRBV15 | few | CATSRDAAQETQYF | TGTGCCACCAGCAGAGATGCAGCTCAAGAGACCCAGTACTTC
TRBJ2-2 | . | TRBV6-2/TRBV6-3 | few | CASCNGLNTGELFF | TGTGCCAGCTGCAACGGACTCAACACCGGGGAGCTGTTTTTT
TRBJ2-7 | . | TRBV3-1 | few | CASSQAPGALYEQYF | TGTGCCAGCAGCCAAGCCCCGGGGGCGCTCTACGAGCAGTACTTC
TRBJ2-7 | . | TRBV25-1 | few | CASKPPGWGAEQYF | TGTGCCAGCAAACCCCCAGGGTGGGGAGCCGAGCAGTACTTC
TRBJ2-7 | . | TRBV7-9 | few | CASSLLRSGGEQYF | TGTGCCAGCAGCTTATTGCGGAGTGGGGGGGAGCAGTACTTC
TRBJ2-5 | TRBD1 | TRBV29-1 | . | CSVAVRGQETQYF | TGCAGCGTTGCTGTCAGGGGGCAAGAGACCCAGTACTTC
TRBJ2-7 | TRBD2 | TRBV19 | . | CASSVSGTSAYEQYF | TGTGCCAGTAGTGTCTCCGGGACTAGCGCCTACGAGCAGTACTTC
TRBJ2-7 | . | TRBV30 | few | CAWSEDREGYEQYF | TGTGCCTGGAGTGAGGACAGGGAGGGGTACGAGCAGTACTTC
TRBJ2-3 | . | TRBV5-1 | many | CASSLVGEYTDTQYF | TGCGCCAGCAGCTTGGTCGGGGAATACACAGATACGCAGTATTTT
TRBJ1-3 | . | TRBV9 | few | CASSVGQSSGNTIYF | TGTGCCAGCAGCGTAGGGCAGAGCTCTGGAAACACCATATATTTT
TRBJ2-2 | . | TRBV2 | few | CASSVAGYTGELFF | TGTGCCAGCAGTGTGGCCGGTTACACCGGGGAGCTGTTTTTT
TRBJ1-1 | . | TRBV3-1 | few | CASSQDKLGTEAFF | TGTGCCAGCAGCCAAGACAAGCTGGGCACTGAAGCTTTCTTT
TRBJ2-3 | . | TRBV6-5 | few | CATARSDTQYF | TGTGCCACCGCGCGGTCGGATACGCAGTATTTT
TRBJ2-6 | TRBD1 | TRBV29-1 | . | CSVQKGQTSSGANVLTF | TGCAGCGTCCAAAAGGGACAGACGAGCTCTGGGGCCAACGTCCTGACTTTC
TRBJ1-4 | . | TRBV7-6 | . | CASSLARGISEKLFF | TGTGCCAGCAGCTTAGCGCGGGGGATAAGTGAAAAACTGTTTTTT
TRBJ2-1 | TRBD2 | TRBV6-1 | . | CASRSTGTTYEQFF | TGTGCCAGCAGGAGCACCGGGACTACATATGAGCAGTTCTTC
TRBJ2-5 | . | TRBV7-9 | . | CASSSGRQKAQETQYF | TGTGCCAGCAGCTCCGGACGACAGAAGGCGCAAGAGACCCAGTACTTC
TRBJ2-7 | TRBD1 | TRBV5-1 | few | CASSFGQVSYEQYF | TGCGCCAGCAGCTTCGGACAGGTCTCCTACGAGCAGTACTTC
TRBJ2-1 | . | TRBV6-2/TRBV6-3 | . | CASRDFSTGSGNEQFF | TGTGCCAGCAGAGATTTCTCAACGGGATCAGGCAATGAGCAGTTCTTC
TRBJ2-7 | . | TRBV6-1 | . | CASSELGGEQYF | TGTGCCAGCAGTGAGTTAGGGGGCGAGCAGTACTTC
TRBJ2-1 | TRBD2 | TRBV6-5 | . | CASSYSRLRLAEGPAEQFF | TGTGCCAGCAGTTACTCGAGGTTGAGACTAGCGGAAGGGCCGGCTGAGCAGTTCTTC
TRBJ1-2 | . | TRBV19 | few | CASSIRLYGYTF | TGTGCCAGTAGTATTCGACTTTATGGCTACACCTTC
TRBJ2-7 | TRBD1 | TRBV12-3/TRBV12-4 | few | CASSAPGTGVGEQYF | TGTGCCAGCAGTGCCCCCGGGACAGGGGTAGGGGAGCAGTACTTC
TRBJ2-1 | TRBD2 | TRBV29-1 | . | CSVKKSGGYTIGEQFF | TGCAGCGTAAAAAAAAGCGGGGGGTATACAATTGGGGAGCAGTTCTTC
TRBJ2-5 | . | TRBV6-1 | . | CASRGSIYQETQYF | TGTGCCAGCAGGGGATCTATATACCAAGAGACCCAGTACTTC
TRBJ2-3 | . | TRBV6-6 | . | CASRPPTTDTQYF | TGTGCCAGCAGACCCCCGACCACAGATACGCAGTATTTT
TRBJ2-5 | . | TRBV7-2 | . | CASSLGGLGSETQYF | TGTGCCAGCAGCTTAGGAGGGCTGGGGTCAGAGACCCAGTACTTC
TRBJ2-5 | . | TRBV12-3/TRBV12-4 | many | CASSYYGGDQETQYF | TGTGCCAGCAGTTATTACGGGGGAGACCAAGAGACCCAGTACTTC
TRBJ2-5 | . | TRBV10-3 | few | CAISVGRQETQYF | TGTGCCATCAGTGTAGGGCGGCAAGAGACCCAGTACTTC
TRBJ2-5 | . | TRBV7-6 | . | CASTRLGHTGETQYF | TGTGCCAGCACCCGGCTGGGACACACCGGGGAGACCCAGTACTTC
TRBJ2-7 | TRBD1 | TRBV5-6 | few | CASSLSRGQEQYF | TGTGCCAGCAGCTTGTCCAGGGGGCAGGAGCAGTACTTC
TRBJ2-1 | TRBD1 | TRBV14 | . | CASSQDPTGTALIKEQFF | TGTGCCAGCAGCCAAGATCCCACCGGGACAGCCCTAATTAAAGAGCAGTTCTTC
TRBJ2-1 | . | TRBV5-6 | . | CASSSGTGRRDEQFF | TGTGCCAGCAGCTCCGGTACAGGGAGGAGAGATGAGCAGTTCTTC
TRBJ1-5 | TRBD1 | TRBV12-3/TRBV12-4 | few | CASTQDRVGQPQHF | TGTGCCAGCACCCAAGACAGGGTGGGGCAGCCCCAGCATTTT
TRBJ2-7 | . | TRBV11-2 | . | CASSLEQEYEQYF | TGTGCCAGCAGCTTAGAACAGGAGTACGAGCAGTACTTC
TRBJ2-7 | TRBD1 | TRBV11-1 | few | CASSPRDRGLYEQYF | TGTGCCAGCAGCCCACGGGACAGGGGGCTCTACGAGCAGTACTTC
TRBJ2-4 | TRBD2 | TRBV28 | . | CASSLLAGEGLGIQYF | TGTGCCAGCAGTCTACTAGCGGGAGAAGGACTCGGCATTCAGTACTTC
TRBJ2-2 | TRBD2 | TRBV9 | few | CASSPTTSGRGAGELFF | TGTGCCAGCAGCCCAACGACTAGCGGGAGGGGCGCCGGGGAGCTGTTTTTT
TRBJ2-5 | TRBD1 | TRBV14 | few | CASSHGKTGDMETQYF | TGTGCCAGCAGCCATGGGAAGACAGGGGATATGGAGACCCAGTACTTC
TRBJ2-1 | . | TRBV7-9 | few | CASSPFTGFGKGEQFF | TGTGCCAGCAGCCCGTTCACAGGGTTCGGCAAGGGTGAGCAGTTCTTC
TRBJ2-3 | . | TRBV5-5 | many | CASSLVGSGNTDTQYF | TGTGCCAGCAGCTTGGTGGGTAGCGGCAACACAGATACGCAGTATTTT
TRBJ2-5 | . | TRBV5-6 | few | CASSLLATGETQYF | TGTGCCAGCAGCTTGCTAGCGACCGGGGAGACCCAGTACTTC
TRBJ2-1 | . | TRBV24-1 | . | CATSDYSGIWQFF | TGTGCCACCAGTGATTACTCAGGAATATGGCAGTTCTTC
TRBJ1-2 | . | TRBV28 | many | CASSLTGGDYGYTF | TGTGCCAGCAGTTTGACCGGAGGGGACTATGGCTACACCTTC